The next 19 T cell receptor beta chains were all read from a single sample in a study of T cells after yellow fever vaccination. TCRdb fed the 5' RACE reads into MiXCR, producing one record per CDR3 protein. The table records some 320,000 distinct CDR3 sequences, about 10% of them present only once. Specimen: CD4+ T cells sorted from PBMCs, collected 5 days after the yellow fever booster vaccination. These receptors all stem from a man aged 18 to 29 who received the YFV17D yellow fever vaccine.

This clonotype occurred many times. The CDR3 sequence: CATRRGGETQYF. The DNA for the CDR3 is TGTGCCACTAGGAGGGGTGGGGAGACCCAGTACTTC. The chain carries TRBV15 and TRBJ2-5, with a weak D call TRBD2 (6 bases). V was cut by 9 bases and J by 5 bases, with 13 bases left in between. This CDR3 is built from 12 residues. Germline V CDR1 and CDR2: LNHNV, YYDKDF (reference sequence).

V usage is TRBV12-3 or TRBV12-4 and J usage is TRBJ1-2; a possible D gene is TRBD1 (6 bases). Trimming removed 5 bases from V and 8 bases from J, with 15 bases in between. CDR3 length equals 13 residues. The chain's CDR3 is CASSPRGPMGYTF. The DNA of the CDR3 is TGTGCCAGCAGTCCCAGGGGTCCGATGGGCTACACCTTC.

This clonotype has only a few counts. The chain joins TRBV4-2 to TRBJ1-3; unclear D gene. Trimming took 1 base from V and 0 from J, leaving 10 bases between them. This CDR3 comprises 16 residues. Germline V gene data show CDR1 as LGHNA and CDR2 as YNFKEQ. The CDR3 sequence is CASSQVPKDSGNTIYF. CDR3 bases: TGTGCCAGCAGCCAAGTGCCCAAAGACTCTGGAAACACCATATATTTT.

This clonotype was seen a few times. The genes are TRBV7-2 and TRBJ2-7; 8 bases agree with TRBD1. From germline, CDR1 is SGHTA and CDR2 FQGNSA. J gave up 0 bases and V 0 bases, and 4 bases lay outside the gene matches. The CDR3 length is 16 residues. This CDR3 reads CASSLAGQASSYEQYV. CDR3 sequence (DNA): TGTGCCAGCAGCTTAGCGGGACAGGCTAGCTCCTACGAGCAGTACGTC.

J is TRBJ2-4 and V is TRBV19; D is possibly TRBD1 (6 bases). Germline CDR1 reads LNHDA; CDR2 reads SQIVND (reference sequence). Between the trimmed V and J ends, which lost 10 bases and 4 bases, there was a span of 14 bases. This CDR3 has 13 residues. CDR3 bases: TGTGCCACCGCGGACAGAGCTAAAAACATTCAGTACTTC. It yields the protein CATADRAKNIQYF.

This clonotype was picked up a small number of times. The chain combines TRBV7-6 with TRBJ2-3, with TRBD1 matching over 8 bases. Germline V gene lookup returns CDR1 SGHVS and CDR2 FNYEAQ. The CDR3 runs to 16 residues. V dropped 5 bases and J dropped 4; count of bases not matched to a gene: 11. CDR3 nucleotide sequence: TGTGCCAGCAGCGAGTCGTGGGCAGGGGGCTCAGATACGCAGTATTTT. Protein product: CASSESWAGGSDTQYF. Based on the CDR3 plus reference TRBV7-6 and TRBJ2-3, the full variable domain is GAGVSQSPRYKVTKRGQDVALRCDPISGHVSLYWYRQALGQGPEFLTYFNYEAQQDKSGLPNDRFSAERPEGSISTLTIQRTEQRDSAMYRCASSESWAGGSDTQYFGPGTRLTVL.

This clonotype was recorded at least ten times. CDR3 residues: CASSLTTGTGVYEQYF. The CDR3 DNA is TGCGCCAGCAGCTTGACCACCGGGACAGGGGTCTACGAGCAGTACTTC. The gene calls are TRBV5-1 and TRBJ2-7; 10 positions agree with TRBD1. V trimming: 1 base; J trimming: 3 bases; junction bases outside the gene matches: 7. The CDR3 contains 16 residues. Germline V gene sequence: CDR1 SGHRS, CDR2 YFSETQ.

In this sample, this clonotype turned up a few times. V is TRBV6-2 or TRBV6-3 and J is TRBJ2-3; 14 bases agree with TRBD2. The CDR3 loop spans 17 amino acids. Germline CDR1 is MNHEY and CDR2 is SVGEGT. V lost 0 bases and J lost 9; bases outside the gene matches: 8. CDR3 sequence reads: CASSYSKGLAGAGTQYF. CDR3 sequence (DNA): TGTGCCAGCAGTTACTCAAAGGGACTAGCGGGGGCCGGGACGCAGTATTTT.

The table lists this clonotype with many counts. The chain links TRBV20-1 to TRBJ2-1, with a tentative D call TRBD1 (6 bases). The germline V gene has CDR1 DFQATT and CDR2 SNEGSKA (reference sequence). Between the trimmed V and J ends, which lost 6 bases and 5 bases, there was a span of 17 bases. The CDR3 has 14 residues. CDR3 in DNA: TGCAGTGCCGATGCGCGCAGGGGCAACAATGAGCAGTTCTTC. This gives the protein CSADARRGNNEQFF.

This clonotype was observed a few times. V usage is TRBV4-1 and J usage is TRBJ1-5, with D unresolved. The CDR3 is made up of 17 amino acids. With 1 base removed from V and 0 bases from J, the gap between germline ends came to 13 bases. CDR1 is MGHRA, CDR2 YSYEKL, per germline. The CDR3 here is CASSQATAAYSNQPQHF. In DNA form, the CDR3 reads TGCGCCAGCAGCCAAGCAACGGCGGCCTATAGCAATCAGCCCCAGCATTTT.

This clonotype was seen more than once but under ten times. V usage is TRBV5-1 and J usage is TRBJ1-3; D unresolved. Germline lookup yields CDR1 SGHRS and CDR2 YFSETQ. The V end lost 0 bases, the J end lost 0 bases, and 7 bases lay between the germline ends. The CDR3 has 15 amino acids. The CDR3 DNA follows: TGCGCCAGCAGCTTGGGACCCTTCTCTGGAAACACCATATATTTT. It is translated as CASSLGPFSGNTIYF.

This chain uses TRBV19 with TRBJ1-2; unclear D gene. The germline gives CDR1 LNHDA, CDR2 SQIVND (reference sequence). Trimming stripped 5 bases from V and 8 bases from J, with 6 bases between. The CDR3 totals 10 residues. The CDR3 region has the DNA TGTGCCAGTAGTCGGTACGGCTACACCTTC. Its protein is CASSRYGYTF. The full variable domain, with the rest looked up from reference TRBV19 and TRBJ1-2, is DGGITQSPKYLFRKEGQNVTLSCEQNLNHDAMYWYRQDPGQGLRLIYYSQIVNDFQKGDIAEGYSVSREKKESFPLTVTSAQKNPTAFYLCASSRYGYTFGSGTRLTVV.

This clonotype was seen only a few times. The rearrangement links TRBV7-3 to TRBJ1-1; D not resolved. CDR1 is SGHTA, CDR2 FQGTGA, per germline. The CDR3 has 13 amino acids. V was trimmed by 3 bases and J by 1 base, leaving 6 bases between them. The CDR3 coding sequence is TGTGCCAGCAGCTTCTCGGAGAACACTGAAGCTTTCTTT. This codes for CASSFSENTEAFF.

There are a few counts of this clonotype. V gene TRBV4-1 combines with J gene TRBJ2-7, with D possibly being TRBD2 (6 bases). This CDR3 has 16 residues. The V gene's germline CDR1 is MGHRA and CDR2 YSYEKL. The germline V and J ends were trimmed by 0 bases and 2 bases, with 14 bases remaining between them. The CDR3 here is CASSQEARGLPYEQYF. CDR3 DNA: TGCGCCAGCAGCCAAGAGGCCCGGGGACTTCCCTACGAGCAGTACTTC.

Ten or more counts support this clonotype. The chain joins TRBV7-3 to TRBJ2-3; 7 nucleotides line up with TRBD2. V trimming: 6 bases; J trimming: 0 bases; junction bases outside the gene matches: 6. CDR1 is SGHTA, CDR2 FQGTGA, per germline. There are 15 residues in the CDR3. CDR3 residues: CASRPQRGSTDTQYF. For the CDR3, the DNA is TGTGCCAGCAGGCCACAGCGGGGAAGCACAGATACGCAGTATTTT.

The genes are TRBV12-3 or TRBV12-4 and TRBJ1-6; tentatively, D is TRBD1 (6 bases). The CDR3 extends over 15 amino acids. Trimming removed 4 bases from V and 1 base from J, with 8 bases in between. CDR3 nucleotides: TGTGCCAGCAGTTCCCAGGGGTCCTATAATTCACCCCTCCACTTT. Amino acid sequence: CASSSQGSYNSPLHF.

The chain has TRBV5-1 and TRBJ1-1; a possible D gene is TRBD1 (5 bases). Germline CDR1 and CDR2: SGHRS and YFSETQ. This CDR3 has 13 residues. Trimming cost V 5 bases and J 4 bases, with 12 bases left between them. CDR3: CASRPPGGTEAFF. In DNA, the CDR3 is TGCGCCAGCAGACCCCCTGGGGGCACTGAAGCTTTCTTT.

Here the CDR3 reads CASSTGRPLFNQPQHF. The CDR3 DNA reads TGTGCCAGCAGTACAGGGAGACCCCTTTTCAATCAGCCCCAGCATTTT. The genes are TRBV6-1 and TRBJ1-5; D is possibly TRBD1 (6 bases). The CDR3 contains 16 residues. The germline V gene encodes CDR1 MNHNS and CDR2 SASEGT. The ends were cut back, 5 bases at V and 3 bases at J, with 17 bases in the middle.

V usage is TRBV24-1 and J usage is TRBJ1-5; D is ambiguous. Trimming cost V 2 bases and J 2 bases, with 6 bases left between them. Germline assignment: CDR1 KGHDR and CDR2 SFDVKD. The CDR3 totals 14 residues. The CDR3 DNA sequence: TGTGCCACCAGTGATTGGTCCCGCAATCAGCCCCAGCATTTT. Residues: CATSDWSRNQPQHF.